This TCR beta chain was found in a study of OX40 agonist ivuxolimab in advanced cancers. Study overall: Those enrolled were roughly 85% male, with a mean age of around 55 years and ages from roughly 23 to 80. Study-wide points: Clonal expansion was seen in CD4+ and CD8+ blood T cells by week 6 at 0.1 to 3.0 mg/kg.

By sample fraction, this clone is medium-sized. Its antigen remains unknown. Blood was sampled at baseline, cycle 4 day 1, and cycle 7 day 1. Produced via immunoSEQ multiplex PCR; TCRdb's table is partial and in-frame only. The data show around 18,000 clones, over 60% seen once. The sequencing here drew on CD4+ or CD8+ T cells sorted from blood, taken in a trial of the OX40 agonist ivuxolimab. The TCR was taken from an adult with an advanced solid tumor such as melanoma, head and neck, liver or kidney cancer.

The CDR3 spells CAWSDEGNYGYTF. In DNA, the CDR3 is TGTGCCTGGAGTGACGAGGGTAACTATGGCTACACCTTC. This chain connects TRBV30 to TRBJ1-2; D not certain. Germline V gene lookup returns CDR1 GTSNPN and CDR2 SVGIG (reference sequence). Trimming cost V 1 base and J 1 base, with 7 bases left between them. The length of the CDR3 is 13 residues.